Presented here are 30 T cell receptor beta chains from one specimen sequenced in a study of PD-1 blockade in classical Hodgkin lymphoma. Sequenced by immunoSEQ multiplex PCR; TCRdb stores in-frame clones only, minus some. The sample holds roughly 50,000 clones, 90% seen once. Time point meaning: cycle 4 day 1 (C4D1), after 6 weeks of nivolumab. Each patient experienced a relapse that followed autologous stem cell transplantation, and brentuximab vedotin exposure varied. Sequencing used peripheral blood mononuclear cells (PBMCs), obtained before the fourth cycle of nivolumab. The receptor set was obtained from a human donor with classical Hodgkin lymphoma.

V gene TRBV14 combines with J gene TRBJ2-1, with D perhaps TRBD2 (6 bases). V shed 4 bases and J shed 8 bases, with 21 bases lying between them. The CDR3 has 16 residues. The germline CDR1 and CDR2 sequences are SGHDN and FVKESK. The CDR3 is CASSPFDGRAGHEQFF. CDR3 nucleotide sequence: TGTGCCAGCAGCCCCTTTGACGGGAGAGCTGGACATGAGCAGTTCTTC. The whole variable domain, filled in from reference TRBV14 and TRBJ2-1, reads EAGVTQFPSHSVIEKGQTVTLRCDPISGHDNLYWYRRVMGKEIKFLLHFVKESKQDESGMPNNRFLAERTGGTYSTLKVQPAELEDSGVYFCASSPFDGRAGHEQFFGPGTRLTVL.

V and J are TRBV7-6 and TRBJ1-5; 8 nucleotides line up with TRBD1. V lost 1 base, J lost 4 bases, and 3 bases stayed unmatched. There are 15 residues in the CDR3. Germline V gene sequence: CDR1 SGHVS, CDR2 FNYEAQ. CDR3 in amino acids: CASSLGGTGNQPQHF. The CDR3 nucleotides are TGTGCCAGCAGCTTAGGAGGGACAGGAAATCAGCCCCAGCATTTT.

V and J are TRBV7-8 and TRBJ1-5; D is uncertain. V lost 1 base and J lost 7, with 11 bases in between. Germline loops: CDR1 SGHVS, CDR2 FQNEAQ. The CDR3 is 14 residues long. CDR3 sequence: CASSLDEGRQPQHF. The CDR3 nucleotides are TGTGCCAGCAGCTTAGATGAAGGCAGACAGCCCCAGCATTTT.

The V gene is TRBV10-1, the J gene TRBJ2-2, with D perhaps matching TRBD2 (6 bases). Trimming stripped 4 bases from V and 8 bases from J, with 26 bases between. This CDR3 has 18 residues. Germline loops: CDR1 WNHNN, CDR2 SYGVQD (reference sequence). In nucleotides, the CDR3 is TGCGCCAGCAGTGCGACTTTGGAGGGACGTACGAATCCGGGGGAGCTGTTTTTT. This codes for CASSATLEGRTNPGELFF.

A word on this clone: At one end, the junction sequence differs from germline, possibly due to a read error. The chain uses TRBV19 and TRBJ2-1; TRBD2 matches at 7 bases. Germline V gene lookup returns CDR1 LNHDA and CDR2 SQIVND (reference sequence). This CDR3 region has 16 residues. The CDR3 nucleotides are TGTGCCAGTAGCGGACCTGGGGGAGGGCCAGACAAGGAGCAGTTCTTC. Its protein product is CASSGPGGGPDKEQFF.

The genes are TRBV5-4 and TRBJ2-7, with TRBD2 identical over 7 bases. The CDR3 length is 14 residues. CDR1 SGHNT and CDR2 YYREEE come from the germline V gene (reference sequence). The junction had 8 bases not matched to a gene; V was cut back by 4 bases and J by 4 bases. Written as DNA, the CDR3 is TGTGCCAGCAGCGCCGGGACTACTGTTTACGAGCAGTACTTC. This codes for CASSAGTTVYEQYF.

The sample holds one count of this clone. V is TRBV2 and J is TRBJ2-7; D ambiguous. Trimming pared 3 bases from V and 2 bases from J, leaving 8 bases between. This CDR3 has 13 amino acids. Germline CDR1 SNHLY, CDR2 FYNNEI. In DNA form, the CDR3 reads TGTGCCAGCAGTGAGGGGTACCCCTACGAGCAGTACTTC. This sequence encodes CASSEGYPYEQYF.

The chain is built from TRBV9 and TRBJ2-1; D call uncertain. The ends were cut back, 6 bases at V and 5 bases at J, with 6 bases in the middle. The CDR3 runs to 11 residues. Germline assignment: CDR1 SGDLS and CDR2 YYNGEE. DNA for the CDR3: TGTGCCAGCACGTCCCACAATGAGCAGTTCTTC. Translating gives CASTSHNEQFF. Full variable domain (remainder filled in from reference TRBV9 and TRBJ2-1): DSGVTQTPKHLITATGQRVTLRCSPRSGDLSVYWYQQSLDQGLQFLIQYYNGEERAKGNILERFSAQQFPDLHSELNLSSLELGDSALYFCASTSHNEQFFGPGTRLTVL.

V and J are TRBV4-1 and TRBJ2-3; D unresolved. Per germline, CDR1 MGHRA and CDR2 YSYEKL. The CDR3 extends over 14 amino acids. V lost 4 bases and J lost 0, with 8 bases in between. CDR3 loop: CASSPDTSTDTQYF. As DNA, the CDR3 is TGCGCCAGCAGCCCTGACACGAGCACAGATACGCAGTATTTT.

The chain recombines TRBV5-1 with TRBJ2-2; weak D call: TRBD1 (6 bases). In germline, CDR1 is SGHRS, CDR2 YFSETQ. The CDR3 is 18 residues long. Trimming pared 2 bases from V and 1 base from J, leaving 18 bases between. The CDR3 region has the DNA TGCGCCAGCAGCTTACAGGGAATCGACTACTTGAACACCGGGGAGCTGTTTTTT. Its protein product is CASSLQGIDYLNTGELFF.

The chain joins TRBV7-9 to TRBJ1-2; a possible D gene is TRBD1 (6 bases). Germline CDR1 is SEHNR and CDR2 is FQNEAQ (reference sequence). V was shortened by 5 bases and J by 8 bases, with 21 bases between the two germline ends. The CDR3 totals 15 residues. CDR3 sequence: CASSITDRFSHGYTF. CDR3 coding DNA: TGTGCCAGCAGCATAACTGACAGGTTTTCCCACGGCTACACCTTC.

The chain uses TRBV4-2 and TRBJ2-3; 7 bases map to TRBD2. There are 17 residues in the CDR3. V lost 4 bases to trimming and J lost 5 bases; unmatched junction nucleotides: 15. Germline V gene lookup returns CDR1 LGHNA and CDR2 YNFKEQ. In DNA form, the CDR3 reads TGTGCCAGCAGCCCCACCGGTTCGGCGGGAGTGGAAGATACGCAGTATTTT. As protein: CASSPTGSAGVEDTQYF.

The J gene is TRBJ2-5, the V gene TRBV28, with TRBD2 identical over 13 bases. The CDR3 sequence is 15 residues long. Trimming took 4 bases from V and 1 from J; bases not matched to a gene: 0. Germline V gene data show CDR1 as MDHEN and CDR2 as SYDVKM. The CDR3 is CASSWTSGSQETQYF. DNA for the CDR3: TGTGCCAGCAGTTGGACTAGCGGGAGCCAAGAGACCCAGTACTTC.

This clone was observed a handful of times. This chain links TRBV27 with TRBJ2-7; no clear D gene. This CDR3 has 14 residues. V lost 2 bases and J 3 bases, leaving 11 bases between the germline ends. Looked up from germline, CDR1 is MNHEY and CDR2 is SMNVEV (reference sequence). The CDR3 protein is CASSLKRIGYEQYF. The CDR3 region has the DNA TGTGCCAGCAGTTTAAAACGAATCGGCTACGAGCAGTACTTC.

The chain links TRBV19 to TRBJ2-3; D is unresolved. The CDR3 is made up of 10 amino acids. The V gene's germline CDR1 is LNHDA and CDR2 SQIVND (reference sequence). Deletions cut 5 bases from V and 7 bases from J, with 4 bases between. The DNA for the CDR3 is TGTGCCAGTAGTGGATATACGCAGTATTTT. It is translated as CASSGYTQYF.

The chain uses TRBV7-3 and TRBJ2-1, with TRBD2 matching over 9 bases. Germline V gene sequence: CDR1 SGHTA, CDR2 FQGTGA. The V gene end was trimmed by 5 bases and the J gene end by 0 bases; junction bases not matched to a gene: 5. There are 16 residues in the CDR3. CDR3 sequence reads: CASSRYSGSSYNEQFF. CDR3 sequence (DNA): TGTGCCAGCAGCCGGTATAGCGGGAGCTCCTACAATGAGCAGTTCTTC.

The chain links TRBV6-5 to TRBJ2-7; a possible D gene is TRBD2 (6 bases). The CDR3 covers 13 residues. V lost 6 bases and J 1 base, leaving 10 bases between the germline ends. Germline V gives CDR1 MNHEY, CDR2 SVGAGI. The CDR3 bases are TGTGCCAGCAGGGACCGGGGGTCCTACGAGCAGTACTTC. This translates into CASRDRGSYEQYF.

This clone was counted between two and nine times. The V and J genes are TRBV6-1 and TRBJ2-7; a possible D gene is TRBD2 (5 bases). Germline CDR1 and CDR2: MNHNS and SASEGT. The V gene lost 7 bases and the J gene lost 2 bases, with 18 bases spanning the gap. There are 15 residues in the CDR3. The CDR3 loop is CASNLSAGVTYEQYF. The CDR3 DNA follows: TGTGCCAGCAATCTTTCGGCGGGCGTTACCTACGAGCAGTACTTC.

The J gene is TRBJ1-2, the V gene TRBV5-4, with TRBD1 matching over 8 bases. Germline assignment: CDR1 SGHNT and CDR2 YYREEE (reference sequence). This CDR3 spans 17 amino acids. Trimming took 4 bases from V and 2 from J; bases not matched to a gene: 13. The DNA of the CDR3 is TGTGCCAGCAGCCCGCCAGGGGGCGCAGTAAGAAACTATGGCTACACCTTC. It specifies CASSPPGGAVRNYGYTF.

This sequence joins TRBV11-2 and TRBJ1-5; no firm D call. The CDR3 has 13 residues. V gave up 2 bases and J gave up 0 bases, with 2 bases separating them. CDR1 SGHAT and CDR2 FQNNGV come from the germline V gene. For the CDR3, the DNA is TGTGCCAGCAGCTTATTTAGCAATCAGCCCCAGCATTTT. It encodes CASSLFSNQPQHF.

The J gene is TRBJ2-1, the V gene TRBV13, with D hard to call. With 0 bases removed from V and 0 bases from J, the gap between germline ends came to 9 bases. This CDR3 has 16 amino acids. Germline V lookup: CDR1 PRHDT, CDR2 FYEKMQ (reference sequence). The CDR3 loop is CASSLGGSGSYNEQFF. The CDR3, as DNA: TGTGCCAGCAGCTTAGGAGGGTCTGGCTCCTACAATGAGCAGTTCTTC. Full variable domain (remainder filled in from reference TRBV13 and TRBJ2-1): AAGVIQSPRHLIKEKRETATLKCYPIPRHDTVYWYQQGPGQDPQFLISFYEKMQSDKGSIPDRFSAQQFSDYHSELNMSSLELGDSALYFCASSLGGSGSYNEQFFGPGTRLTVL.

This clone is a singleton in its sample. The rearrangement uses TRBV29-1 and TRBJ2-7; D gene uncertain. The V end was cut by 6 bases, the J end by 2 bases, with 11 bases between. The CDR3 extends over 12 amino acids. The germline V gene has CDR1 SQVTM and CDR2 ANQGSEA. The CDR3 DNA follows: TGCAGCGTCGGCTTCTGGCCCTACGAGCAGTACTTC. Protein product: CSVGFWPYEQYF.

The V and J genes are TRBV6-1 and TRBJ2-2, with 8 positions matching TRBD2. Germline CDR1 is MNHNS and CDR2 is SASEGT. CDR3 length: 18 amino acids. The ends lost 1 base at V and 7 bases at J; junction bases unmatched: 14. CDR3 residues: CASSEVPAGEPGIGELFF. DNA of the CDR3: TGTGCCAGCAGTGAAGTCCCAGCGGGGGAGCCGGGCATCGGGGAGCTGTTTTTT.

The chain couples TRBV19 to TRBJ1-1; D gene unclear. Trimming removed 5 bases from V and 0 bases from J, with 10 bases in between. This CDR3 spans 14 amino acids. CDR1 and CDR2 from the germline V gene are LNHDA and SQIVND (reference sequence). The CDR3 DNA sequence: TGTGCCAGTAGTCCCAGCTCCATGAACACTGAAGCTTTCTTT. Translated: CASSPSSMNTEAFF.

The rearrangement uses TRBV14 and TRBJ2-7; D may be TRBD1 (6 bases). The V and J ends lost 4 bases and 3 bases respectively, with 10 bases between them. The CDR3 runs to 13 residues. Germline CDR1 reads SGHDN; CDR2 reads FVKESK. In DNA, the CDR3 is TGTGCCAGCAGCCGAACAGGGAACTACGAGCAGTACTTC. As protein: CASSRTGNYEQYF.

This chain connects TRBV27 to TRBJ1-5, with 8 bases matching TRBD1. CDR1 MNHEY and CDR2 SMNVEV come from the germline V gene (reference sequence). V shed 5 bases, J shed 2 bases, and the junction held 14 bases outside the gene matches. The CDR3 loop spans 18 amino acids. The CDR3 DNA sequence: TGTGCCAGCAGTCCGGACAGGGATTGGGGGGATGGCAATCAGCCCCAGCATTTT. This encodes CASSPDRDWGDGNQPQHF.

This chain links TRBV2 with TRBJ2-2; 8 nucleotides align to TRBD2. The CDR3 totals 14 residues. CDR1 and CDR2 (germline): SNHLY, FYNNEI. With 6 bases clipped from V and 2 bases from J, the junction kept 2 bases outside the gene matches. The CDR3 DNA sequence: TGTGCCAGCAGGGGGACTAGTAACACCGGGGAGCTGTTTTTT. Residues: CASRGTSNTGELFF.

CDR3 sequence: CAIRSNLILAGDWEQFF. CDR3 DNA sequence: TGTGCCATCAGATCAAACTTAATACTAGCGGGAGATTGGGAGCAGTTCTTC. The chain combines TRBV28 with TRBJ2-1; TRBD2 matches at 11 bases. The CDR3 totals 17 residues. In germline, CDR1 is MDHEN, CDR2 SYDVKM. The V and J ends lost 10 bases and 10 bases, in that order; junction bases with no gene match: 21.

The chain combines TRBV6-8 with TRBJ2-1, with 10 bases that match TRBD2. This CDR3 spans 13 amino acids. Trimming cost V 10 bases and J 6 bases; bases outside gene matches: 6. Germline values: CDR1 MNHGY, CDR2 SAAAGT. The CDR3 spells CAMLAGESNEQFF. In DNA, the CDR3 is TGTGCCATGCTAGCGGGAGAGTCCAATGAGCAGTTCTTC.

The V and J genes are TRBV27 and TRBJ2-3; D not resolved. V was trimmed by 4 bases and J by 0 bases, leaving 8 bases between them. The CDR3 has 14 amino acids. Germline V CDR1 and CDR2: MNHEY, SMNVEV (reference sequence). The CDR3 bases are TGTGCCAGCAGTTCCCTTTATAGCACAGATACGCAGTATTTT. Translation: CASSSLYSTDTQYF.